Below, 9 T cell receptor beta chains from the same sample are listed, as sequenced in a study of T cell changes during pregnancy in multiple sclerosis. Measured with immunoSEQ multiplex PCR; TCRdb has only the in-frame clones, and not every one. The sample carries about 41,000 clones, 90% to 95% recorded once. Sequencing was performed on CD8+ T cells from peripheral blood mononuclear cells, taken in the third trimester of pregnancy. The origin of the receptors is a female donor with multiple sclerosis, enrolled in a pregnancy study.

The V and J genes are TRBV27 and TRBJ2-7, with TRBD1 as a possible D gene (5 bases). The germline gives CDR1 MNHEY, CDR2 SMNVEV (reference sequence). This CDR3 spans 13 amino acids. Trimming took off 4 bases at V and 1 base at J, with 8 bases between the two ends. The CDR3 DNA follows: TGTGCCAGCAGTTGGGGCCAGTCCTACGAGCAGTACTTC. Translating it yields CASSWGQSYEQYF.

The chain recombines TRBV11-2 with TRBJ2-3; a possible D gene is TRBD1 (6 bases). CDR1 SGHAT and CDR2 FQNNGV come from the germline V gene. V lost 1 base and J lost 6, with 11 bases in between. CDR3 length: 14 residues. CDR3 nucleotides: TGTGCCAGCAGCTTAGCAGGGGAACAGGATACGCAGTATTTT. This gives the protein CASSLAGEQDTQYF.

This chain connects TRBV19 to TRBJ2-1, with TRBD2 identical over 11 bases. The CDR3 length is 13 residues. Germline trimming cut 10 bases from V and 10 bases from J; bases unmatched to any gene: 9. In germline, CDR1 is LNHDA, CDR2 SQIVND (reference sequence). The CDR3 DNA follows: TGTGCCATTAGCGGGAGGGCCGGTGACGAGCAGTTCTTC. As protein: CAISGRAGDEQFF.

V and J are TRBV29-1 and TRBJ1-5, with TRBD1 as a possible D gene (5 bases). The ends were cut back, 4 bases at V and 0 bases at J, with 10 bases in the middle. Looked up from germline, CDR1 is SQVTM and CDR2 is ANQGSEA. This CDR3 is built from 14 residues. The DNA of the CDR3 is TGCAGCGTTGGAGACAGAACTAGCAATCAGCCCCAGCATTTT. It is translated as CSVGDRTSNQPQHF. Full variable domain (missing parts from reference TRBV29-1 and TRBJ1-5): SAVISQKPSRDICQRGTSLTIQCQVDSQVTMMFWYRQQPGQSLTLIATANQGSEATYESGFVIDKFPISRPNLTFSTLTVSNMSPEDSSIYLCSVGDRTSNQPQHFGDGTRLSIL.

The chain links TRBV9 to TRBJ2-7; no definite D call. Trimming pared 0 bases from V and 6 bases from J, leaving 13 bases between. Germline V lookup: CDR1 SGDLS, CDR2 YYNGEE. The CDR3 covers 14 residues. The CDR3 region has the DNA TGTGCCAGCAGCGTAGAGCTTACGAGTCCCGAGCAGTACTTC. This gives the protein CASSVELTSPEQYF. The entire variable domain, with the rest obtained from reference TRBV9 and TRBJ2-7, is as follows: DSGVTQTPKHLITATGQRVTLRCSPRSGDLSVYWYQQSLDQGLQFLIQYYNGEERAKGNILERFSAQQFPDLHSELNLSSLELGDSALYFCASSVELTSPEQYFGPGTRLTVT.

V gene TRBV28 combines with J gene TRBJ2-3; maybe TRBD2 (6 bases). Germline CDR1 MDHEN, CDR2 SYDVKM. The germline V and J ends were trimmed by 4 bases and 4 bases, with 6 bases remaining between them. The CDR3 is 12 residues long. The CDR3 loop is CASSSGADTQYF. The CDR3 DNA reads as TGTGCCAGCAGTTCGGGGGCAGATACGCAGTATTTT.

This clone appeared once. This chain uses TRBV29-1 with TRBJ2-3; 8 nucleotides line up with TRBD1. J lost 0 bases, V lost 5 bases, and 4 bases had no gene match. Per germline, CDR1 SQVTM and CDR2 ANQGSEA. The CDR3 length is 14 residues. The CDR3 DNA sequence: TGCAGCGTTTCTACAGGGGGAAGCACAGATACGCAGTATTTT. Translating it yields CSVSTGGSTDTQYF.

This clone was seen just once. CDR3 DNA sequence: TGTGCCAGCAGCCTCTCGGTTATGCGTCACGAGCAGTACTTC. Protein sequence: CASSLSVMRHEQYF. This sequence joins TRBV13 and TRBJ2-7; D unclear. Trimming removed 5 bases from V and 5 bases from J, with 16 bases in between. The CDR3 is made up of 14 amino acids. In germline, CDR1 is PRHDT, CDR2 FYEKMQ (reference sequence).

The J gene is TRBJ2-5, the V gene TRBV28; 8 bases match TRBD2. Losses at the gene ends were 1 base for V and 4 bases for J; bases not matched to a gene: 11. The CDR3 consists of 17 residues. CDR1 is MDHEN, CDR2 SYDVKM, per germline. The CDR3 region has the DNA TGTGCCAGCAGTTTATCAGAGCGGGAGAGGGGGGTAGAGACCCAGTACTTC. Translated: CASSLSERERGVETQYF.